The rows below give T cell receptor beta chains drawn from one sample of a study of a mutant IDH1 vaccine in newly diagnosed glioma. Sequenced by immunoSEQ multiplex PCR; TCRdb stores in-frame clones only, minus some. The repertoire holds roughly 71,000 clones, with 70% to 90% as singletons. The sequenced sample was PBMCs, obtained from a glioma patient treated with radiotherapy, temozolomide or both. Receptors were obtained from a man aged 30-40 years with glioma. Each CDR3 is given with its conserved first and last residue. The order of the fields is clone size, D gene, J gene, V gene, CDR3 DNA, CDR3 protein. The D gene is left open where the match is weak. The listing skips clone size in some rows; elsewhere it reads once, few, many or a size class.

>-|-|TRBJ1-3|TRBV7-6
TGTGCCAGCAGCTTAGAACCTAGCTCTGGAAACACCATATATTTT
CASSLEPSSGNTIYF
>-|TRBD2|TRBJ2-3|TRBV19
TGTGCCAGTAGTGCGGGAGGGACTATCACAGATACGCAGTATTTT
CASSAGGTITDTQYF
>-|-|TRBJ2-4|TRBV27
TGTGCCAGCAGTTTAAGCGGGTTAGCCAAAAACATTCAGTACTTC
CASSLSGLAKNIQYF
>-|TRBD2|TRBJ2-5|TRBV6-1
TGTGCCAGCAGTGGACTAGCGGGGGGGCCAGAGACCCAGTACTTC
CASSGLAGGPETQYF
>-|-|TRBJ1-5|TRBV19
TGTGCCAGTAGTATGCGGGGCAGCAATCAGCCCCAGCATTTT
CASSMRGSNQPQHF
>-|-|TRBJ1-1|TRBV4-1
TGCGCCAGCAGCCAAGCCCGGGGGCGAATGAACACTGAAGCTTTCTTT
CASSQARGRMNTEAFF
>-|-|TRBJ2-5|TRBV11-3
TGTGCCAGCAGCGATGATCAGGACATGCAAGAGACCCAGTACTTC
CASSDDQDMQETQYF
>-|TRBD1|TRBJ1-6|TRBV4-1
TGCGCCAGCAGCCAGCACGGGACAGGGGGCGCGAATTCACCCCTCCACTTT
CASSQHGTGGANSPLHF
>-|-|TRBJ1-1|TRBV4-2
TGTGCCAGCAGCTTTCGGTCTCTTGACACTGAAGCTTTCTTT
CASSFRSLDTEAFF
>few|-|TRBJ1-1|TRBV30
TGTGCCTGGAAGGAGAACACTGAAGCTTTCTTT
CAWKENTEAFF
>-|-|TRBJ2-7|TRBV21-1
TGTGCCAGCAGCACTAGGACTAGCGGGGCTGACGAGCAGTACTTC
CASSTRTSGADEQYF
>-|-|TRBJ1-4|TRBV4-1
TGCGCCAGCAGCCAAGAGGGTCGTGGGGGGAGAGAAAAACTGTTTTTT
CASSQEGRGGREKLFF
>-|-|TRBJ2-5|TRBV5-1
TGCGCCAGCAGCTTGCTCGGGGAGAGGAGTAGGACCCAGTACTTC
CASSLLGERSRTQYF
>few|-|TRBJ1-1|TRBV25-1
TGTGCCAGCAGTGACACGTACTACACTGAAGCTTTCTTT
CASSDTYYTEAFF
>-|-|TRBJ1-6|TRBV7-9
TGTGCCAGCAGCTCCCAAGACCTGGGCCAAGGTTCACCCCTCCACTTT
CASSSQDLGQGSPLHF
>-|-|TRBJ2-4|TRBV19
TGTGCCAGTAGTATACCCGCGGGACAGATAGCCAAAAACATTCAGTACTTC
CASSIPAGQIAKNIQYF
>-|TRBD1|TRBJ1-5|TRBV6-5
TGTGCCAGCAGTTCAAGACAGGGGAACAATCAGCCCCAGCATTTT
CASSSRQGNNQPQHF
>-|TRBD1|TRBJ2-7|TRBV4-1
TGCGCCAGCAGCCTGGGACAGAACTACGAGCAGTACTTC
CASSLGQNYEQYF
>once|-|TRBJ2-1|TRBV2
TGTGCCAGCAGGGTGGGATCTTACAATGAGCAGTTCTTC
CASRVGSYNEQFF
>-|-|TRBJ1-1|TRBV18
TGTGCCAGCTCCGGTGTGCAAAGGATGAACACTGAAGCTTTCTTT
CASSGVQRMNTEAFF
>-|-|TRBJ2-2|TRBV7-8
TGTGCCAGCAGCGGAGAGGGGAGGTTAGACACCGGGGAGCTGTTTTTT
CASSGEGRLDTGELFF
>-|-|TRBJ1-4|TRBV5-1
TGCGCCAGCAGCTGGGACACCCTTGCAACTAATGAAAAACTGTTTTTT
CASSWDTLATNEKLFF
>-|-|TRBJ1-2|TRBV19
TGTGCCAGTACCATGCGAGAGGGTGTCTATGGCTACACCTTC
CASTMREGVYGYTF
>-|TRBD1|TRBJ2-1|TRBV11-2
TGTGCCAGCAGCTCGGGACAGGGGGCTGCCTACAATGAGCAGTTCTTC
CASSSGQGAAYNEQFF
>-|-|TRBJ1-4|TRBV4-1
TGCGCCAGCAGTCAAGATAGGCAGATAAATGAAAAACTGTTTTTT
CASSQDRQINEKLFF
>-|TRBD1|TRBJ2-1|TRBV19
TGTGCCAGTAGTATAGTAAGGGGGCGATACAATGAGCAGTTCTTC
CASSIVRGRYNEQFF
>once|-|TRBJ1-6|TRBV28
TGTGCCAGCAGTTTAATAGAGTTGAGGGGTTGGGTTGATTCACCCCTCCACTTT
CASSLIELRGWVDSPLHF
>-|-|TRBJ2-2|TRBV2
TGTGCCAGCAAAATATCAGAAACGAACACCGGGGAGCTGTTTTTT
CASKISETNTGELFF
>-|TRBD1|TRBJ1-1|TRBV7-8
TGTGCCAGCAGCCCCGAGGGACAGGGGATCTCCAGAGGCACTGAAGCTTTCTTT
CASSPEGQGISRGTEAFF
>-|-|TRBJ1-5|TRBV15
TGTGCCACCAGCAGACAGGGGTTCCTATCCCAGCCCCAGCATTTT
CATSRQGFLSQPQHF
>-|-|TRBJ2-2|TRBV18
TGTGCCAGCTCACCACTTTGGACAGTAAACACCGGGGAGCTGTTTTTT
CASSPLWTVNTGELFF
>-|-|TRBJ2-5|TRBV6-5
TGTGCCAGCACGTTACGTGGGACGCTGGAGACCCAGTACTTC
CASTLRGTLETQYF
>-|-|TRBJ2-1|TRBV20-1
TGCAGTGCTAGATTAAACAATGAGCAGTTCTTC
CSARLNNEQFF
>-|-|TRBJ1-5|TRBV9
TGTGCCAGCAGCGTAGGGCCCAGGGTAAATCAGCCCCAGCATTTT
CASSVGPRVNQPQHF
>-|-|TRBJ2-5|TRBV5-1
TGCGCCAGCACCCGCCTAGCTTCAGAGACCCAGTACTTC
CASTRLASETQYF
>-|-|TRBJ1-1|TRBV7-9
TGTGCCAGCAGTCCATCGGGGCTCGCTGAAGCTTTCTTT
CASSPSGLAEAFF
>-|-|TRBJ2-3|TRBV29-1
TGCAGCGCCAAACCGCGACTCACAGATACGCAGTATTTT
CSAKPRLTDTQYF
>-|TRBD2|TRBJ2-3|TRBV11-2
TGTGCCAGCAGCTGGCGGGGGGCCGGAGATACGCAGTATTTT
CASSWRGAGDTQYF
>-|TRBD2|TRBJ2-5|TRBV25-1
TGTGCCAGCAATAAAGGGAGGGGACAAGAGACCCAGTACTTC
CASNKGRGQETQYF
>-|TRBD1|TRBJ1-5|TRBV19
TGTGCCAGTAGTACCCCTCCGACGGACAGGGATGGTCAGCCCCAGCATTTT
CASSTPPTDRDGQPQHF
>-|-|TRBJ1-5|TRBV6-5
TGTGCCAGCAGTTCCGGGGCCAGGCAGCCCCAGCATTTT
CASSSGARQPQHF
>once|TRBD2|TRBJ2-2|TRBV29-1
TGCAGCGTTCTAGCGGGGAACACCGGGGAGCTGTTTTTT
CSVLAGNTGELFF
>-|-|TRBJ2-7|TRBV29-1
TGCAGCGTGTCCACCCCCCACCGGAAAGAATACGAGCAGTACTTC
CSVSTPHRKEYEQYF
>-|-|TRBJ1-3|TRBV19
TGTGCCAGTAGTCCAACCGGGACGAATGGAAACACCATATATTTT
CASSPTGTNGNTIYF
>-|-|TRBJ1-1|TRBV2
TGTGCCAGCACCGACCCGGGTCCGGAGGTCACTAAAGCTTTCTTT
CASTDPGPEVTKAFF
>-|-|TRBJ2-4|TRBV20-1
TGCAGTGGGGGACCCAAAAACATTCAGTACTTC
CSGGPKNIQYF
>-|-|TRBJ1-3|TRBV28
TGTGCCAGCAGTTTGGGGCCTTTCTCTGGAAACACCATATATTTT
CASSLGPFSGNTIYF
>-|TRBD2|TRBJ2-3|TRBV7-6
TGTGCCAGCAGCTTCAGAGGTAGCGGGGGGGGCACAGATACGCAGTATTTT
CASSFRGSGGGTDTQYF
>-|TRBD2|TRBJ2-3|TRBV9
TGTGCCAGCAGCGACGGGACTAGCGGGGCCAGCACAGATACGCAGTATTTT
CASSDGTSGASTDTQYF
>-|-|TRBJ1-6|TRBV2
TGTGCCAGCCACCGCTCCTATAATTCACCCCTCCACTTT
CASHRSYNSPLHF
>-|-|TRBJ1-4|TRBV6-1
TGTGCCAGCAGTGAACAGCGGGGGACAACTAATGAAAAACTGTTTTTT
CASSEQRGTTNEKLFF
>-|TRBD1|TRBJ2-5|TRBV18
TGTGCCAGCTCCCCAGGACAGGGGGAGACCCAGTACTTC
CASSPGQGETQYF
>-|TRBD1|TRBJ1-1|TRBV5-1
TGCGCCAGCAGCTTGCAAGGGGGCAACACTGAAGCTTTCTTT
CASSLQGGNTEAFF
>-|-|TRBJ2-5|TRBV6-1
TGTGCCAGCAGCCAGCGGGGACAGCGGGAGACCCAGTACTTC
CASSQRGQRETQYF
>-|-|TRBJ1-1|TRBV18
TGTGCCAGCTCACCAGGAAGCTTTGAAGCTTTCTTT
CASSPGSFEAFF